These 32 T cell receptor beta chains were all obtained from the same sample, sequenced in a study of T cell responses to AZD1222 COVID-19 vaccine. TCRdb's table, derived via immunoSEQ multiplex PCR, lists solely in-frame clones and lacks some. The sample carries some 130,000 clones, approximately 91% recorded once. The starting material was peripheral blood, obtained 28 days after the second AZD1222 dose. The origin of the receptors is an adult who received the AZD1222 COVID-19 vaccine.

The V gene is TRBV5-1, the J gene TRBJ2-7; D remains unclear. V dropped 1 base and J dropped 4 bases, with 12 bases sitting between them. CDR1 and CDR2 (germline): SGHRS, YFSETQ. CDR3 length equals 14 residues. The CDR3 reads CASSLRTEAYEQYF. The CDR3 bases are TGCGCCAGCAGCTTGCGTACAGAAGCTTACGAGCAGTACTTC.

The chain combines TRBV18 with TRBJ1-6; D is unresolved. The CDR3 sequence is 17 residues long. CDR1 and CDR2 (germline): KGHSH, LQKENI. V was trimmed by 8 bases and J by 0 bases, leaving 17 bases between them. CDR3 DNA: TGTGCCAGCGCAAGCCGGGCGCAAGGCTCCTATAATTCACCCCTCCACTTT. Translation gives CASASRAQGSYNSPLHF. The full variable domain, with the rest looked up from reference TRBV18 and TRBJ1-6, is NAGVMQNPRHLVRRRGQEARLRCSPMKGHSHVYWYRQLPEEGLKFMVYLQKENIIDESGMPKERFSAEFPKEGPSILRIQQVVRGDSAAYFCASASRAQGSYNSPLHFGNGTRLTVT.

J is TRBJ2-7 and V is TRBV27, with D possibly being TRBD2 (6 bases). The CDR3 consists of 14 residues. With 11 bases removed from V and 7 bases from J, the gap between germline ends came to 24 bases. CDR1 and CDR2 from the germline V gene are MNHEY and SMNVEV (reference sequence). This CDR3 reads CASAPWGNAGEQYF. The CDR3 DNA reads TGTGCCTCAGCCCCCTGGGGAAACGCGGGGGAGCAGTACTTC.

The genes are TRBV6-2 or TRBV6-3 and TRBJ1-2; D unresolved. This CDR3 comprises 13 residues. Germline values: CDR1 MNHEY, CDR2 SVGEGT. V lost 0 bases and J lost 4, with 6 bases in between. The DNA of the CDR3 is TGTGCCAGCAGTTACTCGGACGTCTATGGCTACACCTTC. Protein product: CASSYSDVYGYTF.

This CDR3 is CASSLSLSPTGTKNIQYF. CDR3 nucleotide sequence: TGCGCCAGCAGCTTGTCCCTTTCGCCGACTGGGACCAAAAACATTCAGTACTTC. The genes are TRBV5-1 and TRBJ2-4; D not resolved. Germline loops: CDR1 SGHRS, CDR2 YFSETQ. The CDR3 spans 18 residues. The ends were cut back, 1 base at V and 2 bases at J, with 19 bases in the middle.

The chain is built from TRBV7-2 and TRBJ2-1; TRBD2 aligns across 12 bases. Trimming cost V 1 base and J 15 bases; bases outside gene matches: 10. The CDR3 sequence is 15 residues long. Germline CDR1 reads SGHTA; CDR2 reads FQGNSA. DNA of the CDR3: TGTGCCAGCAGCTTAGAATCTAGCGGGAGGGCCGTTCTGTTCTTC. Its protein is CASSLESSGRAVLFF. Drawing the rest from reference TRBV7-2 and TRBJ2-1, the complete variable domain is GAGVSQSPSNKVTEKGKDVELRCDPISGHTALYWYRQSLGQGLEFLIYFQGNSAPDKSGLPSDRFSAERTGGSVSTLTIQRTQQEDSAVYLCASSLESSGRAVLFFGPGTRLTVL.

The DNA of the CDR3 is TGTGCCAGTTCGCGGAGCGGCAAGTACGAGCAGTACTTC. As protein: CASSRSGKYEQYF. This rearrangement joins TRBV6-5 to TRBJ2-7, with a possible D match to TRBD2 (5 bases). Germline CDR1 is MNHEY and CDR2 is SVGAGI. CDR3 length: 13 amino acids. Trimming removed 9 bases from V and 4 bases from J, with 16 bases in between.

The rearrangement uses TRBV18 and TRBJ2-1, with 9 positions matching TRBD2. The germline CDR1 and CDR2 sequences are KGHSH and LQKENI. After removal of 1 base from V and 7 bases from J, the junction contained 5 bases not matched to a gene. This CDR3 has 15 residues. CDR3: CASSPLAGESNEQFF. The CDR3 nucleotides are TGTGCCAGCTCACCACTAGCGGGGGAGTCGAATGAGCAGTTCTTC.

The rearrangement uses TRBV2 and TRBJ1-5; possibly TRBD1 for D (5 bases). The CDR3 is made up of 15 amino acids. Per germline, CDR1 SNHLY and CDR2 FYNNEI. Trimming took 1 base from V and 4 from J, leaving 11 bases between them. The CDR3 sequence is CASSEVPKGNQPQHF. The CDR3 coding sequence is TGTGCCAGCAGTGAAGTGCCGAAGGGGAATCAGCCCCAGCATTTT.

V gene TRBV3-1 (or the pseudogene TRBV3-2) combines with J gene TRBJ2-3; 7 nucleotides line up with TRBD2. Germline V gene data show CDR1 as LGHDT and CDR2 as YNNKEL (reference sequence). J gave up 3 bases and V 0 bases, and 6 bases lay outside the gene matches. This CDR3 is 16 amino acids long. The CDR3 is CASSQDFSSGTDTQYF. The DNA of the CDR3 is TGTGCCAGCAGCCAAGATTTTTCTAGCGGAACAGATACGCAGTATTTT.

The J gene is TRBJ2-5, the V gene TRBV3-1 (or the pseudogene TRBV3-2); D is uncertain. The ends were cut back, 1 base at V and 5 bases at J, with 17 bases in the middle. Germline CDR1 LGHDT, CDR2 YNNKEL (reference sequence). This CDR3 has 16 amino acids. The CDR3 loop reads CASSQGFASKGETQYF. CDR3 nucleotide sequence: TGTGCCAGCAGCCAAGGGTTCGCTAGTAAAGGCGAGACCCAGTACTTC.

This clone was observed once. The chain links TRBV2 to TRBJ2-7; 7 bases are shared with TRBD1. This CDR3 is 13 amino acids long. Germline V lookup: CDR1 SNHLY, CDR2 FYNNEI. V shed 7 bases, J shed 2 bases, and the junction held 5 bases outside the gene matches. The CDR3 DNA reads TGTGCCAGCATTAGGGACAGTACCTACGAGCAGTACTTC. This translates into CASIRDSTYEQYF.

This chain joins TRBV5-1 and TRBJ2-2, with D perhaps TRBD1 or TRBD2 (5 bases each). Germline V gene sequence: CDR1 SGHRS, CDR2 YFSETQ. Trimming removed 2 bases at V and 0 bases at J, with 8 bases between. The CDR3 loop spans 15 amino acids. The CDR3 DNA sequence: TGCGCCAGCAGCTTCCGGGGCGCGAACACCGGGGAGCTGTTTTTT. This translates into CASSFRGANTGELFF.

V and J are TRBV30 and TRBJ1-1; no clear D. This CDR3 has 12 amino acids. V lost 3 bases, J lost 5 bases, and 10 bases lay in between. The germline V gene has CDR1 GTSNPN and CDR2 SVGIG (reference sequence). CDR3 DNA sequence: TGTGCCTGGAGCTTCGTGGGGACTGAAGCTTTCTTT. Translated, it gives CAWSFVGTEAFF.

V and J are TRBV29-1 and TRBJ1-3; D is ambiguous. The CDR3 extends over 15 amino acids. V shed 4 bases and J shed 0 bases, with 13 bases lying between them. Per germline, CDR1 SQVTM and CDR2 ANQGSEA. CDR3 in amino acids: CSVVGQQSSGNTIYF. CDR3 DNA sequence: TGCAGCGTTGTTGGGCAGCAGAGCTCTGGAAACACCATATATTTT.

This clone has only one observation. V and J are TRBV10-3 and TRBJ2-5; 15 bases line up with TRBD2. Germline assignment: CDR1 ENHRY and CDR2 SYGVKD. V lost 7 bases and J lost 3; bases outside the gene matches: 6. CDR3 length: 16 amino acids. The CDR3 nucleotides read TGTGCCATCAAGAGGGGACTAGCGGGAGGAGAAGAGACCCAGTACTTC. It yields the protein CAIKRGLAGGEETQYF.

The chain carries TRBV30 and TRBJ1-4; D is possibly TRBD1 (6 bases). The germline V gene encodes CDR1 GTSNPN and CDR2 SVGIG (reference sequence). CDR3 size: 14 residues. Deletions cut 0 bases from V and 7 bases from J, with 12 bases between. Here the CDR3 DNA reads TGTGCCTGGAGTGTGGGGGGCGTGGGTGAAAAACTGTTTTTT. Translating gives CAWSVGGVGEKLFF.

The CDR3 loop is CASSFTGTDTQYF. CDR3 in DNA: TGCGCCAGCAGCTTTACCGGCACAGATACGCAGTATTTT. The chain combines TRBV5-1 with TRBJ2-3; D remains unclear. Germline V gene lookup returns CDR1 SGHRS and CDR2 YFSETQ. Trimming took off 2 bases at V and 1 base at J, with 5 bases between the two ends. The CDR3 contains 13 residues. Drawing the rest from reference TRBV5-1 and TRBJ2-3, the complete variable domain is KAGVTQTPRYLIKTRGQQVTLSCSPISGHRSVSWYQQTPGQGLQFLFEYFSETQRNKGNFPGRFSGRQFSNSRSEMNVSTLELGDSALYLCASSFTGTDTQYFGPGTRLTVL.

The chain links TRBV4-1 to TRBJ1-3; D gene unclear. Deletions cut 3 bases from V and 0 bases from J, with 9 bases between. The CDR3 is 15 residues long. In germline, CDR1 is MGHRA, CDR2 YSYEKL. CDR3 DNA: TGCGCCAGCAGCCATGGGCAGAGCTCTGGAAACACCATATATTTT. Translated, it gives CASSHGQSSGNTIYF.

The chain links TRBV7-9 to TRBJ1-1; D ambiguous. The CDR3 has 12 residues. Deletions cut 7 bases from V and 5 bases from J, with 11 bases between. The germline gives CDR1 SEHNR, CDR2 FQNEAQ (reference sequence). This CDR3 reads CASTRGKTEAFF. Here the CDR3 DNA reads TGTGCCAGCACCCGAGGAAAAACTGAAGCTTTCTTT.

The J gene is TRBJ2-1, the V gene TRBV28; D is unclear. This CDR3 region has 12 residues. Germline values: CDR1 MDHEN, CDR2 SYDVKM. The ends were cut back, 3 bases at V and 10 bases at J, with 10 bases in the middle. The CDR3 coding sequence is TGTGCCAGCAGTTTTAAGTTCCGGGAGCAGTTCTTC. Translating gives CASSFKFREQFF.

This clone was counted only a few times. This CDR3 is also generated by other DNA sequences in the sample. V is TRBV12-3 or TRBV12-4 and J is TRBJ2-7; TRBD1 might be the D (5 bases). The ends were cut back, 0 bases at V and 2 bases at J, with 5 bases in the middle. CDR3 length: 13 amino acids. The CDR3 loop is CASSLAGAYEQYF. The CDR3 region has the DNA TGTGCCAGCAGTTTAGCAGGGGCCTACGAGCAGTACTTC.

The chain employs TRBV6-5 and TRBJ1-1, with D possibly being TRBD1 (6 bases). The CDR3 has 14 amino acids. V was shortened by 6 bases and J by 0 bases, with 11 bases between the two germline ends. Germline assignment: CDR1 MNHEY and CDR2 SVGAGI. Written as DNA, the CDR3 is TGTGCCAGCAGGAGGGACACCATGAACACTGAAGCTTTCTTT. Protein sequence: CASRRDTMNTEAFF.

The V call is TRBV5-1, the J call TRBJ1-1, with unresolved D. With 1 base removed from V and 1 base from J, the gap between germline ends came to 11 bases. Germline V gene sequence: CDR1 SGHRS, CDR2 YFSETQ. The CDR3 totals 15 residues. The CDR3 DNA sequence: TGCGCCAGCAGCTTGAAGGCGTCCGGGAACACTGAAGCTTTCTTT. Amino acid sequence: CASSLKASGNTEAFF.

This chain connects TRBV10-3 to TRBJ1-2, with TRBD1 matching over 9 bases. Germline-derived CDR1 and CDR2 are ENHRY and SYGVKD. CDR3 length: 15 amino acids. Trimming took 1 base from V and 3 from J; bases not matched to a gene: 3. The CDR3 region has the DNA TGTGCCATCAGTGAGTTTAGGGACAGGGACTATGGCTACACCTTC. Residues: CAISEFRDRDYGYTF.

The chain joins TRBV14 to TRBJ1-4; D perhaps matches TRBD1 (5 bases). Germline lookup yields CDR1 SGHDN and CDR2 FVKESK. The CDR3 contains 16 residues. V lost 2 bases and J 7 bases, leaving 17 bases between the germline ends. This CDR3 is CASSQYSGTGPEKLFF. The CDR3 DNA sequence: TGTGCCAGCAGCCAATATTCCGGGACGGGCCCTGAAAAACTGTTTTTT. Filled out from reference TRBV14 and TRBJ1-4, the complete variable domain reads EAGVTQFPSHSVIEKGQTVTLRCDPISGHDNLYWYRRVMGKEIKFLLHFVKESKQDESGMPNNRFLAERTGGTYSTLKVQPAELEDSGVYFCASSQYSGTGPEKLFFGSGTQLSVL.

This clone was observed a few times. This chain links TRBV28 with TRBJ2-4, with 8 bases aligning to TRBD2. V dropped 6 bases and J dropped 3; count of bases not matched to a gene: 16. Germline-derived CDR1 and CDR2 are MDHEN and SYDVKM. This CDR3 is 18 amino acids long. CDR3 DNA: TGTGCCAGCAGACCCACCCTCCGGGGGGGGGCAGACAAAAACATTCAGTACTTC. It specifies CASRPTLRGGADKNIQYF.

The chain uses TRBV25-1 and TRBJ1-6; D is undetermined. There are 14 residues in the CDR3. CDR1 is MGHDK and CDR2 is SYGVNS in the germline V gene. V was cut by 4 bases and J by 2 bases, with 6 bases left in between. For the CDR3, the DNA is TGTGCCAGCAGTGGGCCTACCTATAATTCACCCCTCCACTTT. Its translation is CASSGPTYNSPLHF.

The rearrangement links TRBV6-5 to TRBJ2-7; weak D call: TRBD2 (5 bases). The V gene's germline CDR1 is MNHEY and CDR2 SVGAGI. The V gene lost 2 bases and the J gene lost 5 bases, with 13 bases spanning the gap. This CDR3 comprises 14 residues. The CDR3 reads CASSYLGSGDEQYF. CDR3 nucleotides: TGTGCCAGCAGTTACCTGGGGAGTGGAGACGAGCAGTACTTC.

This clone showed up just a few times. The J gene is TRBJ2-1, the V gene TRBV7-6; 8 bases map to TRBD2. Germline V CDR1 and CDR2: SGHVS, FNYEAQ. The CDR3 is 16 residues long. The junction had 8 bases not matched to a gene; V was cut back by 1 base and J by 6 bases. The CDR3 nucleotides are TGTGCCAGCAGCTTAGAACCAGCGGGAGTTCTCAATGAGCAGTTCTTC. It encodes CASSLEPAGVLNEQFF.

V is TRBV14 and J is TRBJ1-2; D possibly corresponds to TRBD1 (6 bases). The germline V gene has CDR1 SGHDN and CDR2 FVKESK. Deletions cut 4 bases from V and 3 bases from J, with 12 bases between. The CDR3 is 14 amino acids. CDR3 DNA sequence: TGTGCCAGCAGCCGGCCAGGACAGTACTATGGCTACACCTTC. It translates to CASSRPGQYYGYTF.

In DNA, the CDR3 is TGTGCCGCAGGAGATAGCGGGAGCACAGATACGCAGTATTTT. Amino acids: CAAGDSGSTDTQYF. The chain uses TRBV28 and TRBJ2-3; 7 bases agree with TRBD2. Trimming took 11 bases from V and 0 from J; bases not matched to a gene: 8. The CDR3 length is 14 residues. Germline assignment: CDR1 MDHEN and CDR2 SYDVKM. The full variable domain, rest sourced from reference TRBV28 and TRBJ2-3, is DVKVTQSSRYLVKRTGEKVFLECVQDMDHENMFWYRQDPGLGLRLIYFSYDVKMKEKGDIPEGYSVSREKKERFSLILESASTNQTSMYLCAAGDSGSTDTQYFGPGTRLTVL.